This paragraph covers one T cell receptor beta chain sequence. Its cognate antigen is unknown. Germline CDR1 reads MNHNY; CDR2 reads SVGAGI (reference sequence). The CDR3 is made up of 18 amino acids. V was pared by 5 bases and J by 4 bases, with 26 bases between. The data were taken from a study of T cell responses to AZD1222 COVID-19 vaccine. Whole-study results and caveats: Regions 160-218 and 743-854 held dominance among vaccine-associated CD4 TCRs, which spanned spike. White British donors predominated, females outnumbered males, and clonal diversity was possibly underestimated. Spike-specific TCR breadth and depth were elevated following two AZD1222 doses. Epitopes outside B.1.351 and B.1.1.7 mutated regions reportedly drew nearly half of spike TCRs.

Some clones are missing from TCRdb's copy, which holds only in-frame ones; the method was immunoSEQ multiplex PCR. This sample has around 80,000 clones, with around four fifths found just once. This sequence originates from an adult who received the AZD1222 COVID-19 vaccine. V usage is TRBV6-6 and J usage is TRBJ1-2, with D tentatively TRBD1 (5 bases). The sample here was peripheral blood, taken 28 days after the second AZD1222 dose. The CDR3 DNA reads TGTGCCAGCAGTCCACATAAACAAAGACAGTTACCTCTCTATGGCTACACCTTC. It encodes CASSPHKQRQLPLYGYTF.